Listed here is a single T cell receptor (beta chain). These data are taken from a study of OX40 agonist ivuxolimab in advanced cancers. Profiling relied on immunoSEQ multiplex PCR, and the TCRdb table lists in-frame clones only, not all of them. The repertoire includes about 79,000 clones, about 94% of them detected once, and 9.5% to 10% sits in the top ten. From germline, CDR1 is SQVTM and CDR2 ANQGSEA. The germline V and J ends were trimmed by 7 bases and 0 bases, with 10 bases remaining between them. The CDR3 has 12 amino acids. The sample was CD4+ or CD8+ T cells sorted from blood, taken in a trial of the OX40 agonist ivuxolimab. The genes are TRBV29-1 and TRBJ2-7; D assignment may be TRBD1 or TRBD2 (5 bases each). This clonotype originated in an adult with an advanced solid tumor such as melanoma, head and neck, liver or kidney cancer. Here the CDR3 DNA reads TGCAGCGCCTCAGGGAGCTCCTACGAGCAGTACTTC. It is translated as CSASGSSYEQYF.